Here is one TCR beta chain with its context. What antigen it recognizes has not been identified. Base quality data are lacking; no much larger clone is found one base away. This entry comes from a study of shared clonotypes between healthy human individuals (dated by TCRdb to between 2020 and 2021). Context from the whole study: The cohort comprised two women and a few men aged 18 to 49 years. Blood TCR repertoires of a handful of healthy adults were deeply sequenced to estimate repertoire size and the extent of clonotype sharing between individuals. Different laboratories and diverse techniques were used to prepare libraries and sequence TCR repertoires, to increase sequencing depth and limit assay-specific biases. Per donor, leukapheresis produced somewhere between about 0.9 and 9 billion PBMCs. What the research found in general, with its limitations: Only blood was sampled, and tissue TCR repertoires likely differ from those in blood. Pairwise subsampling led to the expectation that sequencing depth would affect the degree of clonotype sharing among donors. The small number of donors limited the genetic and exposure-history diversity represented.

Using the deep immunoSEQ assay, TCR CDR3 regions were amplified from genomic DNA by multiplex PCR. Genomic DNA extracted from each cell subset was distributed evenly over all wells of several immunoSEQ 96-well plates, and each plate served as one replicate. For unsorted PBMC, approximately 290 ng genomic DNA, equal to tens of thousands of T cell genomes, was loaded into each replicate PCR. Unsorted PBMC genomic DNA was sequenced across ten immunoSEQ deep assay plates. Purified libraries were measured with a Qubit 3.0 fluorometer, size-checked on a Bioanalyzer 2100, and measured again with the KAPA Library Quantification kit. Each immunoSEQ 96-well plate was sequenced on its own single-read 150-cycle Illumina NextSeq 550 flow cell. The published analysis was carried out like this. Because the immunoSEQ output held only junctional sequences and lacked quality scores, the filtering could not match the filtering applied to full-length reads. To assign V/J genes and CDR3, sequences were annotated using PyIR, a Python wrapper for IgBLAST v1.9, with IMGT germline references. Reads were removed for weak V/J assignments (E-value above 1e-6), missing CDR3, stop codons, out-of-frame junctions, or ambiguous translated residues. V3J clonotypes were defined as sequences sharing the same inferred V gene, J gene, and CDR3 amino acid sequence. Percentage overlap between repertoires was computed as shared unique clonotypes divided by the size of the smaller repertoire. Repertoire richness was assessed with RTK rarefaction, the Chao1 estimator, and Recon v2.1 estimates of unobserved clonotypes. TCRdb obtained this table from immuneACCESS and retained in-frame rearrangements with V and J assigned. These tables miss some clones; where compared with another copy, unresolved V genes account for less than half of the shortfall, and the remainder is unexplained. That table furnishes V, J and clone size, whereas the DNA furnished D and trimming. This sample holds 450,000 to 500,000 clones; roughly 80% were observed only once. Of the sample, more than 10% is held by the ten largest clones.

CDR1 and CDR2 are read off the germline V gene as MDHEN and SYDVKM. Ends trimmed: V by 8 bases, J by 7 bases; bases unmatched to a gene: 13. The CDR3 contains 15 residues, cysteine and phenylalanine counted. The CDR3 DNA has 45 bases and is translated from base 1. Donors were healthy HIV-negative adults with no recently reported acute infections or vaccinations. Every donor was a Caucasian adult living in Nashville, Tennessee, USA. In the unsorted samples, approximately 85 million PBMCs were counted, and genomic DNA was extracted using the QIAamp DNA Blood Mini kit. After blood collection by leukapheresis, PBMCs were isolated using Ficoll-Histopaque density gradient centrifugation and then cryopreserved in the vapor phase of liquid nitrogen.

Specimen: PBMCs. The sequence came from a woman in her 40s in good health. Some clones in this sample may be carry-over from other donors' samples. Here the chain combines TRBV28 and TRBJ2-1, with 8 junctional bases fitting TRBD2. Read as DNA, the sequence is TGTGCCAGCCGGATAGGGCTAGCGGGCCCAAATGAGCAGTTCTTC. Translated, it reads CASRIGLAGPNEQFF. Reference TRBV28 and TRBJ2-1 proteins supply the regions before and after the CDR3; the full variable domain is: DVKVTQSSRYLVKRTGEKVFLECVQDMDHENMFWYRQDPGLGLRLIYFSYDVKMKEKGDIPEGYSVSREKKERFSLILESASTNQTSMYLCASRIGLAGPNEQFFGPGTRLTVL.